The TCR beta chain described here comes from a study of radiotherapy plus CTLA-4 blockade in lung cancer. A word on this clone: Its antigen is unidentified.

Study results and limitations: The best predictor of response was reported to be early blood T cell clone dynamics, with interferon-beta. Subsequent to radiotherapy plus ipilimumab, tumor-derived TCR clones underwent expansion in blood.

Unmatched junction bases numbered 5, after V lost 2 bases and J lost 7 bases. The CDR3 is made up of 14 amino acids. CDR1 and CDR2 (germline): SGHDT, YYEEEE. The assay was immunoSEQ multiplex PCR, and TCRdb's table has in-frame clones only and misses some. Of roughly 130,000 clones in the sample, 80% to 90% were seen once. J is TRBJ1-2 and V is TRBV5-6; 10 bases fit TRBD1. This receptor was obtained from a human donor with non-small cell lung cancer that progressed on radiotherapy plus ipilimumab. The sequences come from peripheral blood, collected from a patient treated with radiotherapy plus ipilimumab. CDR3 amino acids: CASSLFGDRGGYTF. CDR3 bases: TGTGCCAGCAGCTTATTCGGGGACAGGGGTGGCTACACCTTC.